This TCR beta chain came from a study of cytomegalovirus exposure and HLA in healthy donors. At the level of the study: Earlier work reported some 110 million unique TCR beta sequences from 150 million to 200 million T cells. Study-level results: Reported results showed that the classifier diagnosed cytomegalovirus status with high specificity and sensitivity. Later analysis reportedly placed an Asian-associated ancestry cluster below the roughly 680-donor mean in N-insertions. Per a prior analysis, the majority of TCR beta V segments were productive roughly 87% or roughly 30% of the time.

The CDR3 contains 17 residues. CDR1 is SGHNT, CDR2 YYREEE, per germline (reference sequence). Trimming at V came to 4 bases and at J to 1 base, leaving 14 bases not matched to a gene. Regarding this clone: What it binds is unknown.

Primers included in the PCR were 60 Vbeta and 13 Jbeta primers. Method: immunoSEQ multiplex PCR; TCRdb's copy keeps in-frame clones and lacks some. The sample carries more than 100,000 clones, about four fifths recorded once. The rearrangement links TRBV5-4 to TRBJ2-7; 7 nucleotides line up with TRBD2. The sequenced sample consisted of PBMCs. This sequence originates from a female donor in good health and CMV-seropositive. DNA for the CDR3: TGTGCCAGCAGCACTGGCCCCGGGAGGCGAGTATCCTACGAGCAGTACTTC. Translation: CASSTGPGRRVSYEQYF.